This note documents a single T cell receptor (beta chain) sequence. Its antigen is not identified. Primed by a sample-barcoded 5' primer and a J-beta primer mix, a second PCR proceeded for roughly 7 to 12 cycles. TCRdb called the 5' RACE reads again in MiXCR, with one record for every CDR3 protein. The profile shows roughly 1.6 million distinct CDR3 sequences, about 35% of them singletons. These data are taken from a study of blood T cells in healthy people across ages. Findings and caveats of the study: Diversity estimates drawn from one million T cells were deemed underestimates. While age rose, TCR beta diversity per million T cells dropped in a roughly linear way.

Sequencing was carried out using blood. The sequence derives from a young woman in good health.

The CDR3 loop is CASSLLGLAGGPHEQYF. DNA of the CDR3: TGCGCCAGCAGCCTACTCGGACTAGCGGGAGGGCCCCACGAGCAGTACTTC. This rearrangement joins TRBV5-1 to TRBJ2-7, with 15 bases matching TRBD2. Germline V gene sequence: CDR1 SGHRS, CDR2 YFSETQ. This CDR3 has 17 amino acids. The ends lost 4 bases at V and 5 bases at J; junction bases unmatched: 10.